The rows below give T cell receptor beta chains drawn from one sample of a study of blood T cell repertoires in COVID-19. Sequenced by immunoSEQ multiplex PCR; TCRdb stores in-frame clones only, minus some. The sample carries roughly 140,000 clones, approximately 83% recorded once. The sequenced material came from peripheral blood. The receptors come from a woman between 55 and 75 years old with COVID-19, enrolled during active disease. Both conserved end residues are part of each CDR3. The D gene is left open where the match is weak. Rows may omit the clone size; those that give it use once, few, many or a size class.

j_call: TRBJ1-2
v_call: TRBV6-1
clone_size: -
d_call: TRBD1
cdr3_aa: CASSELTGRTYGYTF
cdr3_nt: TGTGCCAGCAGTGAACTGACAGGGAGGACCTATGGCTACACCTTC

j_call: TRBJ2-1
v_call: TRBV7-2
clone_size: -
d_call: TRBD2
cdr3_aa: CASSALAGGGNEQFF
cdr3_nt: TGTGCCAGCAGCGCACTAGCGGGGGGGGGAAATGAGCAGTTCTTC

j_call: TRBJ1-1
v_call: TRBV18
clone_size: -
d_call: TRBD1
cdr3_aa: CASSPMDRGHTEAFF
cdr3_nt: TGTGCCAGCTCACCCATGGACAGGGGGCACACTGAAGCTTTCTTT

j_call: TRBJ2-7
v_call: TRBV18
clone_size: -
d_call: -
cdr3_aa: CASSPPFGRYEQYF
cdr3_nt: TGTGCCAGCTCACCACCGTTCGGCAGGTACGAGCAGTACTTC

j_call: TRBJ2-7
v_call: TRBV4-2
clone_size: -
d_call: -
cdr3_aa: CASSQELAAASYEQYF
cdr3_nt: TGTGCCAGCAGCCAAGAACTGGCGGCAGCCTCCTACGAGCAGTACTTC

j_call: TRBJ2-3
v_call: TRBV11-2
clone_size: -
d_call: TRBD2
cdr3_aa: CASSLAVSVAGLDTQYF
cdr3_nt: TGTGCCAGCAGCTTAGCCGTCTCGGTAGCGGGCCTTGATACGCAGTATTTT

j_call: TRBJ1-2
v_call: TRBV2
clone_size: -
d_call: -
cdr3_aa: CASSDTGREGYGYTF
cdr3_nt: TGTGCCAGCAGTGACACGGGCAGGGAAGGGTATGGCTACACCTTC

j_call: TRBJ1-1
v_call: TRBV5-1
clone_size: once
d_call: -
cdr3_aa: CASSLSPGDTEAFF
cdr3_nt: TGCGCCAGCAGCCTCAGCCCCGGGGACACTGAAGCTTTCTTT

j_call: TRBJ1-6
v_call: TRBV7-2
clone_size: -
d_call: TRBD1
cdr3_aa: CASTPYLTGVYNSPLHF
cdr3_nt: TGTGCCAGCACACCCTACCTGACAGGGGTCTATAATTCACCCCTCCACTTT

j_call: TRBJ2-2
v_call: TRBV5-1
clone_size: -
d_call: -
cdr3_aa: CASSLERGSANTGELFF
cdr3_nt: TGCGCCAGCAGCTTGGAACGAGGTTCCGCGAACACCGGGGAGCTGTTTTTT

j_call: TRBJ1-5
v_call: TRBV7-2
clone_size: -
d_call: TRBD1
cdr3_aa: CASSPGQGGLPQHF
cdr3_nt: TGTGCCAGCAGCCCGGGACAGGGAGGGCTCCCCCAGCATTTT